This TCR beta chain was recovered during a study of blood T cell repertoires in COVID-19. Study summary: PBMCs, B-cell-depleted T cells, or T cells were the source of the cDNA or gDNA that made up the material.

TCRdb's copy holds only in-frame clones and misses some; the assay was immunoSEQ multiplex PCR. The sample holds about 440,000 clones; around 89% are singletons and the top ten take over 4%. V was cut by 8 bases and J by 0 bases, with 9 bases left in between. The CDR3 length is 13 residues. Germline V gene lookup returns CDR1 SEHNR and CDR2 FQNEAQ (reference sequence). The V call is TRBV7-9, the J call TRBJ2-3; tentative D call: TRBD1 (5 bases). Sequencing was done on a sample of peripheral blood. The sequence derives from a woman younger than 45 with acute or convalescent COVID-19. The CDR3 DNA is TGTGCCAGCGGGGCCCTCAGCACAGATACGCAGTATTTT. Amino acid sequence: CASGALSTDTQYF. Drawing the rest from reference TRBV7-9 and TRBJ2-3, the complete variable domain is DTGVSQNPRHKITKRGQNVTFRCDPISEHNRLYWYRQTLGQGPEFLTYFQNEAQLEKSRLLSDRFSAERPKGSFSTLEIQRTEQGDSAMYLCASGALSTDTQYFGPGTRLTVL.